This T cell receptor beta chain was profiled in a study of shared T cell receptors in the human thymus (dated by TCRdb to about 2021). In the study overall: The study examined how self-reactive, shared T-cell receptor alpha chains are generated in the human thymus.

The method was the immunoSEQ multiplex PCR assay. TCRdb took over this immuneACCESS table, retaining in-frame rearrangements with V and J assigned. Such tables are incomplete; in checked studies, under half of the missing clones stem from an unresolved V gene, and the remainder is unexplained. The sample table lists 700,000 or so clones, 80% to 90% of them with a count of one. The top ten hold under 0.012% of the sample. This clone was seen only once. Its antigen target is currently unknown. There are no base qualities to consult, and no much larger clone falls within one base. The trim is 5 bases for V and 5 bases for J, with a gap of 12 bases between the germline ends. The CDR3 sequence holds 13 residues, the cysteine and phenylalanine included. Only CDR3 DNA is held: 39 bases, read in frame from base 1. Per the germline V gene, MDHEN is the CDR1 and SYDVKM is the CDR2. These data were also filed under a second study, of human thymus T cells. Per that second paper: The donors were immunologically healthy infants in Finland who had open corrective cardiac surgery for congenital heart defects. The thymus tissue came from surgical resects taken out during corrective cardiac surgery. V and J gene segment usage appeared biased in both thymic and peripheral blood repertoires. The related research found that thymic TCR repertoires overlapped highly between unrelated individuals. The study described the TCR alpha and beta repertoires in roughly 8 infant thymus samples and a few matching peripheral blood samples. The infant donors were about 7 to 250 days old, and the cohort included about 6 males and two females. Thymocytes were freed from the tissue by mechanical means and kept at -70 degrees C as pellets of roughly 8.5-31 million cells. A QIAsymphony instrument was used to extract genomic DNA from the frozen cell pellets. The immunoSEQ multiplex PCR assay was used to amplify the TCRB and TCRAD loci from a standardized amount of quality-controlled genomic DNA. The amplicons spanned the V(D)J region and were long enough to cover the CDR3 and allow V and J genes to be identified. The commercial immunoSEQ service was used to sequence amplicons on an Illumina platform. Primer bias and sequencing errors were corrected using previously described methods, and TCRAD and TCRB definitions followed the IMGT database. Analysis of the repertoires was done with immunoSEQ Analyzer 3.0 and VDJTools and included basic statistics, V/J segment usage, diversity estimates, rarefaction and pairwise overlap. Diversity was estimated with Chao1, ChaoE, Efron-Thisted, Shannon and inverse Simpson indices, and also on datasets down-sampled to the smallest sample. Repertoire overlap used strict matching of CDR3 nucleotide sequence, V gene and J gene, with Jaccard-based multidimensional scaling clustering. On average, thymus samples gave 750,000 to 1,000,000 unique TCRB clonotypes, whereas blood samples gave some 84,000.

Sequenced: thymocytes. The source is a girl under two years old with a congenital heart defect. Donor details come from another sample of the same person, matched by shared clones. Here the chain combines TRBV28 and TRBJ2-5; too little of a D gene remains to name it. CDR3 reads: CASSPNARETQYF. The DNA is TGTGCCAGCAGTCCAAATGCCAGGGAGACCCAGTACTTC. Reference TRBV28 and TRBJ2-5 genes cover what lies past the CDR3, so the full variable domain is DVKVTQSSRYLVKRTGEKVFLECVQDMDHENMFWYRQDPGLGLRLIYFSYDVKMKEKGDIPEGYSVSREKKERFSLILESASTNQTSMYLCASSPNARETQYFGPGTRLLVL.